The 14 T cell receptor beta chains listed next were all sequenced from one sample in a study of blood T cell repertoires in COVID-19. Assay used: immunoSEQ multiplex PCR; TCRdb lists only in-frame clones, some missing. The profile shows 110,000 to 150,000 clones, 84% of them singletons. Sequenced input: peripheral blood. Receptors originate from a human donor in a cohort sampled during active COVID-19.

Within the sample, this clone is medium-sized. The J gene is TRBJ2-3, the V gene TRBV24-1; TRBD2 agrees at 10 bases. The CDR3 is 20 amino acids. Trimming took 0 bases from V and 5 from J; bases not matched to a gene: 16. Germline V gene lookup returns CDR1 KGHDR and CDR2 SFDVKD. CDR3: CATSDLILRTSGVWEDTQYF. CDR3 coding DNA: TGTGCCACCAGTGATTTGATTTTAAGAACTAGCGGGGTCTGGGAAGATACGCAGTATTTT.

This chain links TRBV9 with TRBJ1-1, with D uncertain. The germline gives CDR1 SGDLS, CDR2 YYNGEE. The CDR3 runs 12 residues. The germline V and J ends were trimmed by 0 bases and 5 bases, with 5 bases remaining between them. The CDR3 protein is CASSVGTTEAFF. DNA for the CDR3: TGTGCCAGCAGCGTAGGAACTACTGAAGCTTTCTTT.

The gene calls are TRBV20-1 and TRBJ1-3; D is undetermined. The CDR3 is made up of 12 amino acids. In germline, CDR1 is DFQATT, CDR2 SNEGSKA (reference sequence). V was clipped by 3 bases and J by 2 bases, with 5 bases between them. CDR3 in DNA: TGCAGTGCTAGTTCTACTGGAAACACCATATATTTT. Protein sequence: CSASSTGNTIYF.

The chain carries TRBV28 and TRBJ2-6, with 8 bases lining up with TRBD1. Germline V gene sequence: CDR1 MDHEN, CDR2 SYDVKM. This CDR3 has 15 residues. J was trimmed by 4 bases and V by 6 bases; bases with no gene match: 5. The DNA for the CDR3 is TGTGCCAGCAGGACGACAGGGGACGGGGCCAACGTCCTGACTTTC. It codes for CASRTTGDGANVLTF.

The gene calls are TRBV7-2 and TRBJ1-1; tentatively, D is TRBD1 (6 bases). The CDR3 is 13 residues long. Trimming pared 4 bases from V and 6 bases from J, leaving 12 bases between. In germline, CDR1 is SGHTA, CDR2 FQGNSA. CDR3: CASSSGDRAEAFF. The CDR3 region has the DNA TGTGCCAGCAGCTCAGGGGACCGTGCTGAAGCTTTCTTT.

The chain is built from TRBV3-1 (or the pseudogene TRBV3-2) and TRBJ1-3; 8 nucleotides agree with TRBD1. V shed 3 bases, J shed 3 bases, and the junction held 7 bases outside the gene matches. This CDR3 region has 16 residues. Germline lookup yields CDR1 LGHDT and CDR2 YNNKEL (reference sequence). The CDR3 here is CASSHFRGQFGNTIYF. CDR3 nucleotide sequence: TGTGCCAGCAGCCATTTCAGGGGGCAATTTGGAAACACCATATATTTT.

This rearrangement joins TRBV3-1 (or the pseudogene TRBV3-2) to TRBJ2-7, with 14 bases lining up with TRBD2. The CDR3 spans 18 residues. Germline CDR1 is LGHDT and CDR2 is YNNKEL (reference sequence). V gave up 1 base and J gave up 2 bases; unmatched junction bases: 7. CDR3 protein: CASSQVLPGLAGAYEQYF. The CDR3 DNA reads as TGTGCCAGCAGCCAAGTACTGCCGGGACTAGCGGGGGCCTACGAGCAGTACTTC.

The genes are TRBV18 and TRBJ2-3, with D perhaps TRBD1 (6 bases). CDR1 KGHSH and CDR2 LQKENI come from the germline V gene. V gave up 3 bases and J gave up 4 bases, with 11 bases separating them. The CDR3 totals 14 residues. The CDR3 coding sequence is TGTGCCAGCTCACCGCCGACAGGATCAGATACGCAGTATTTT. This translates into CASSPPTGSDTQYF.

J is TRBJ2-5 and V is TRBV5-8, with no clear D. Trimming removed 3 bases from V and 7 bases from J, with 10 bases in between. The CDR3 totals 12 residues. The V gene's germline CDR1 is SGHTS and CDR2 YDEGEE. CDR3 nucleotide sequence: TGTGCCAGCAGCTCTCCGACTGGGACCCAGTACTTC. Translation gives CASSSPTGTQYF.

A few counts support this clone. The CDR3 here is CASSPEFSYGYTF. In DNA, the CDR3 is TGTGCCAGCAGCCCCGAGTTTTCCTATGGCTACACCTTC. This chain uses TRBV14 with TRBJ1-2, with no clear D. V dropped 4 bases and J dropped 4 bases, with 10 bases sitting between them. The CDR3 has 13 amino acids. Germline loops: CDR1 SGHDN, CDR2 FVKESK.

The CDR3 DNA reads TGTGCCAGCAGTAGGCACAGGGATGGTGAGCAGTTCTTC. Amino acid sequence: CASSRHRDGEQFF. The chain combines TRBV12-3 or TRBV12-4 with TRBJ2-1, with D perhaps TRBD1 (6 bases). The germline V and J ends were trimmed by 5 bases and 9 bases, with 14 bases remaining between them. The CDR3 loop spans 13 amino acids.

The chain is built from TRBV7-9 and TRBJ1-2; 7 nucleotides align to TRBD1. The CDR3 spans 15 residues. V trimming: 1 base; J trimming: 4 bases; junction bases outside the gene matches: 6. Germline V gene data show CDR1 as SEHNR and CDR2 as FQNEAQ (reference sequence). The CDR3 loop reads CASSLVQGGGYGYTF. In nucleotides, the CDR3 is TGTGCCAGCAGCTTAGTGCAGGGGGGAGGCTATGGCTACACCTTC.

The V gene is TRBV5-6, the J gene TRBJ2-5; D not certain. Germline V CDR1 and CDR2: SGHDT, YYEEEE. With 1 base removed from V and 0 bases from J, the gap between germline ends came to 4 bases. This CDR3 has 13 amino acids. The CDR3 nucleotides read TGTGCCAGCAGCTTGTCCAACCAAGAGACCCAGTACTTC. This codes for CASSLSNQETQYF.

V usage is TRBV7-2 and J usage is TRBJ1-3, with D tentatively TRBD1 (5 bases). Trimming removed 4 bases at V and 3 bases at J, with 7 bases between. This CDR3 has 13 residues. Germline V CDR1 and CDR2: SGHTA, FQGNSA. The CDR3 region has the DNA TGTGCCAGCAGCTACAGGAATGGAAACACCATATATTTT. Encoded protein: CASSYRNGNTIYF.